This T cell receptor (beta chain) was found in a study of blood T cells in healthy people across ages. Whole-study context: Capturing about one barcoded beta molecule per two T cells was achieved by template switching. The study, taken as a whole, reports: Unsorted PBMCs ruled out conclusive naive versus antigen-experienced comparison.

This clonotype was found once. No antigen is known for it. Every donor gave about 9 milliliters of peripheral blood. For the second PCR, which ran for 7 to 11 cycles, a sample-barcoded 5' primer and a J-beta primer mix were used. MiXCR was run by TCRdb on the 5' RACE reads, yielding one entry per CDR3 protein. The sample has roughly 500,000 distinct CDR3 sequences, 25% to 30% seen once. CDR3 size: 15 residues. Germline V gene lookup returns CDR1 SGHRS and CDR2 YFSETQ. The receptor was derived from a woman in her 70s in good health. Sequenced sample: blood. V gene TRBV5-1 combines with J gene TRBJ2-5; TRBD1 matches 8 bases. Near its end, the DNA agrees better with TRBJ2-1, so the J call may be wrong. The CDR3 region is CASSTGTGDYNEQFF. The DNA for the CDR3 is TGCGCCAGCAGCACCGGGACAGGCGACTACAATGAGCAGTTCTTC.